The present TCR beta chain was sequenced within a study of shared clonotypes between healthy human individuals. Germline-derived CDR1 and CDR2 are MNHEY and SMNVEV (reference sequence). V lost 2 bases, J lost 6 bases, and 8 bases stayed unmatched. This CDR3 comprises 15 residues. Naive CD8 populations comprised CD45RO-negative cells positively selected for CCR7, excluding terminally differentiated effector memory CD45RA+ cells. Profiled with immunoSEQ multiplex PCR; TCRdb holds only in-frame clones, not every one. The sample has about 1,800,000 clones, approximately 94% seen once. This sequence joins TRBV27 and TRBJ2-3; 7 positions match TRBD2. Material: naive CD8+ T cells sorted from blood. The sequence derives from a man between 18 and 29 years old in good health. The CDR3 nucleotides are TGTGCCAGCAGTTTAGGTGGATGGGGGGGGGATACGCAGTATTTT. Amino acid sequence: CASSLGGWGGDTQYF.